This T cell receptor (beta chain) stems from a study of blood T cell repertoires in COVID-19. Across the whole study: Italy, Spain and the United States were the sources of the convalescent and acute COVID-19 samples. Sources were T cells, B-cell-depleted T cells, or PBMCs; the material itself was cDNA or gDNA.

Original data processing: Reference gene primer amplification gave estimated nucleated cell counts. Profiling relied on immunoSEQ multiplex PCR, and the TCRdb table lists in-frame clones only, not all of them. V and J calls and clone size are copied from that table; D and trimming were computed from the DNA. Of around 130,000 clones listed, more than 70% are singletons. The receptor was derived from a human donor in a cohort sampled during active COVID-19. Sequenced sample: peripheral blood.

The CDR3 is CASSYTSGTGAHSGNTIYF. The CDR3 DNA reads TGTGCCAGCAGTTACACCTCCGGGACAGGGGCCCACTCTGGAAACACCATATATTTT. This chain uses TRBV6-2 or TRBV6-3 with TRBJ1-3, with 10 bases identical to TRBD1. The ends lost 2 bases at V and 0 bases at J; junction bases unmatched: 10. The germline gives CDR1 MNHEY, CDR2 SVGEGT. There are 19 residues in the CDR3.